This TCR beta chain came from a study of T cell changes during pregnancy in multiple sclerosis. The V segment lost 4 bases and the J segment 6 bases; nucleotides outside the gene matches: 8. This CDR3 region has 15 residues. Germline V gene sequence: CDR1 SGDLS, CDR2 YYNGEE. TCRdb keeps only in-frame clones here, not all; method: immunoSEQ multiplex PCR. The sample lists about 48,000 clones, 85% to 95% occurring once. The sequences come from CD4+ T cells from peripheral blood mononuclear cells, collected in the second trimester of pregnancy. V is TRBV9 and J is TRBJ2-1; 9 nucleotides agree with TRBD2. The origin of this receptor is a female donor in good health, enrolled as a control in a pregnancy study. The CDR3 protein is CASSHSGSGGNEQFF. As DNA, the CDR3 is TGTGCCAGCAGCCATAGCGGGAGTGGGGGCAATGAGCAGTTCTTC.